These T cell receptor beta chains were read from a single sample in a study of cytomegalovirus exposure and HLA in healthy donors. Sequencing was performed with immunoSEQ multiplex PCR; in TCRdb, only in-frame clones are kept and a portion is missing. This table has some 200,000 clones, approximately 85% appearing once. The sample was PBMCs. The receptors were sampled from a woman in her thirties or forties in good health and CMV-seronegative. CDR3s include the opening cysteine and the closing phenylalanine or tryptophan. The order of the fields is D gene, J gene, CDR3 length, V gene, clone size, CDR3 DNA, CDR3 protein. A D gene is named only where the DNA matches it firmly. Clone size is stated in some rows and not others, as once, few, many or a class when expanded.

d_gene: NA
j_gene: TRBJ1-2
len: 14
v_gene: TRBV27
abundance: NA
CDR3nt: TGTGCCAGCAGTTTAAACAGGGCGGACTATGGCTACACCTTC
CDR3aa: CASSLNRADYGYTF

d_gene: NA
j_gene: TRBJ2-1
len: 12
v_gene: TRBV6-1
abundance: NA
CDR3nt: TGTGCCAGCAGTGAGAGCCCTAATGAGCAGTTCTTC
CDR3aa: CASSESPNEQFF

d_gene: TRBD1
j_gene: TRBJ1-1
len: 13
v_gene: TRBV19
abundance: NA
CDR3nt: TGTGCCAGTAATCCGACAGGGGGGACTGAAGCTTTCTTT
CDR3aa: CASNPTGGTEAFF

d_gene: NA
j_gene: TRBJ2-1
len: 16
v_gene: TRBV28
abundance: NA
CDR3nt: TGTGCCAGCAGGTCCTCCAGGCGGAACATTAGGGGTGAGCAGTTCTTC
CDR3aa: CASRSSRRNIRGEQFF

d_gene: NA
j_gene: TRBJ2-1
len: 17
v_gene: TRBV7-2
abundance: once
CDR3nt: TGTGCCAGCAGCTTGGACCTCGATGGGAGAAACTACAATGAGCAGTTCTTC
CDR3aa: CASSLDLDGRNYNEQFF

d_gene: NA
j_gene: TRBJ2-5
len: 11
v_gene: TRBV28
abundance: NA
CDR3nt: TGTGCCAGCATTCGGGAGGAGACCCAGTACTTC
CDR3aa: CASIREETQYF

d_gene: NA
j_gene: TRBJ1-4
len: 19
v_gene: TRBV27
abundance: NA
CDR3nt: TGTGCCAGCAGTTTATCGGGCACAGGGATTCCACTAAGCGGAGAAAAACTGTTTTTT
CDR3aa: CASSLSGTGIPLSGEKLFF

d_gene: TRBD1
j_gene: TRBJ2-1
len: 16
v_gene: TRBV2
abundance: NA
CDR3nt: TGTGCCAGCAGTCAGGCCAGCGGACAGGGTCGCAATGAGCAGTTCTTC
CDR3aa: CASSQASGQGRNEQFF

d_gene: TRBD2
j_gene: TRBJ2-3
len: 16
v_gene: TRBV7-9
abundance: NA
CDR3nt: TGTTCCAGCAGCTCTATCCCTAGCGGAAGCACAGATACGCAGTATTTT
CDR3aa: CSSSSIPSGSTDTQYF

d_gene: TRBD2
j_gene: TRBJ2-7
len: 19
v_gene: TRBV2
abundance: NA
CDR3nt: TGTGCCAGCATTTCCGGCCACGCTACCGGCGGGAGTTTTTCCTACGAGCAGTACTTC
CDR3aa: CASISGHATGGSFSYEQYF

d_gene: NA
j_gene: TRBJ2-7
len: 13
v_gene: TRBV19
abundance: NA
CDR3nt: TGTGCCAGCAGTTGGGGGCAGCTCTACGAGCAGTACTTC
CDR3aa: CASSWGQLYEQYF

d_gene: NA
j_gene: TRBJ2-7
len: 14
v_gene: TRBV7-3
abundance: NA
CDR3nt: TGTGCCAGCAGCGTTGGGGGGAGCGCCTACGAGCAGTACTTC
CDR3aa: CASSVGGSAYEQYF